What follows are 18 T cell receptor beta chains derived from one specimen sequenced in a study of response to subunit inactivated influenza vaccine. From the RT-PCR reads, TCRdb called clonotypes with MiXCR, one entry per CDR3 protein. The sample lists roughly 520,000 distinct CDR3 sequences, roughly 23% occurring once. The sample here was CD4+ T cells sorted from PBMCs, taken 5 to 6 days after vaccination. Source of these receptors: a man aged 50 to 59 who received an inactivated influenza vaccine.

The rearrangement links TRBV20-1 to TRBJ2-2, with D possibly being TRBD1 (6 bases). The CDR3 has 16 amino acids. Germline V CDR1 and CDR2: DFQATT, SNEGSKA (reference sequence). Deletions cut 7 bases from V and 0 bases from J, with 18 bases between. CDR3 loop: CSVKGPQGSNTGELFF. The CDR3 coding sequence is TGCAGTGTAAAAGGGCCACAGGGATCGAACACCGGGGAGCTGTTTTTT.

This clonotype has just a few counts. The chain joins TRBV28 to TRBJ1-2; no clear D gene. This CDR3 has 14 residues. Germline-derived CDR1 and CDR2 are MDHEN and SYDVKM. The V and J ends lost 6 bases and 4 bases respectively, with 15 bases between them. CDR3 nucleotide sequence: TGTGCCAGCAGCGCGATGGGGTTAGGCTATGGCTACACCTTC. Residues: CASSAMGLGYGYTF.

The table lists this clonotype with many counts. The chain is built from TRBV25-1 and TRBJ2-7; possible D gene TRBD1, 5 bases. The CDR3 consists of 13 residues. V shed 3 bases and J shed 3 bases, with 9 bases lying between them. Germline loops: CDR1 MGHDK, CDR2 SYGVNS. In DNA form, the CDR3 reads TGTGCCAGCAGTGAGTCAAGGGGCTACGAGCAGTACTTC. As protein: CASSESRGYEQYF.

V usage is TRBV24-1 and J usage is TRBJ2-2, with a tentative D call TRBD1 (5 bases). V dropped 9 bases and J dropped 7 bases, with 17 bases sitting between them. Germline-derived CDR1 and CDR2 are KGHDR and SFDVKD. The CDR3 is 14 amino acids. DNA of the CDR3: TGTGCCACCGGGGCAGGCACATCAAACGGGGAGCTGTTTTTT. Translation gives CATGAGTSNGELFF.

CDR3 amino acids: CASSLTHWTSGGAYEQYF. CDR3 sequence (DNA): TGTGCCAGCAGCTTAACCCACTGGACTAGCGGGGGGGCCTACGAGCAGTACTTC. The V gene is TRBV11-2, the J gene TRBJ2-7; TRBD2 aligns across 15 bases. The CDR3 contains 18 residues. Germline CDR1 SGHAT, CDR2 FQNNGV. V shed 2 bases and J 2 bases; nucleotides not matched to a gene: 7.

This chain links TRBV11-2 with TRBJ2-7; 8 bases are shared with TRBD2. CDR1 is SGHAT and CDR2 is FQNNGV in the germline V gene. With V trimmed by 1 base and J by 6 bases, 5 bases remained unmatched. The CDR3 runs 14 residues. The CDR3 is CASSLGGLASEQYF. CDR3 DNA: TGTGCCAGCAGCTTAGGTGGACTAGCCTCCGAGCAGTACTTC.

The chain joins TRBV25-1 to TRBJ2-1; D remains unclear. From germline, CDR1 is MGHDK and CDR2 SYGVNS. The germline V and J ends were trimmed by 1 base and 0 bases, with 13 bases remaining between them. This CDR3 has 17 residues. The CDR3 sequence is CASSESGVSGSYNEQFF. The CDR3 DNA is TGTGCCAGCAGTGAATCCGGCGTTAGTGGCTCCTACAATGAGCAGTTCTTC.

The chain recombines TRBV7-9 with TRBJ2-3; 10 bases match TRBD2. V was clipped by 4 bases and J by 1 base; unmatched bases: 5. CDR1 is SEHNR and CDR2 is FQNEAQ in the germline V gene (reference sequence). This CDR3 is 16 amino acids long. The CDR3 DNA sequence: TGTGCCAGCAGCTCGCTAGCGGGGGCCCGCACAGATACGCAGTATTTT. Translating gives CASSSLAGARTDTQYF.

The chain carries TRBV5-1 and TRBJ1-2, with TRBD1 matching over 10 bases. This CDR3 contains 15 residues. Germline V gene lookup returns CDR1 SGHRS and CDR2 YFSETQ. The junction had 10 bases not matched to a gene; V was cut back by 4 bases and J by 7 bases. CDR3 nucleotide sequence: TGCGCCAGCAGCGACACCGGGACAGGGGATGCTGGCTACACCTTC. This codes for CASSDTGTGDAGYTF.

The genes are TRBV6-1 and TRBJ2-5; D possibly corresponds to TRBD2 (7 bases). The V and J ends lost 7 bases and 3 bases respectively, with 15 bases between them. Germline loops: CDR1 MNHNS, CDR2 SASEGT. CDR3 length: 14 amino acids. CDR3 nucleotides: TGTGCCAGCATAGGGTGGGGGGGCGAAGAGACCCAGTACTTC. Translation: CASIGWGGEETQYF.

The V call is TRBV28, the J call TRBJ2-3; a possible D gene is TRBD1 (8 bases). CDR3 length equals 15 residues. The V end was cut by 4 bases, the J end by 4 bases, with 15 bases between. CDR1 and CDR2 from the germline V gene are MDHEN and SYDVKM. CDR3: CASSSWTGRADTQYF. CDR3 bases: TGTGCCAGCAGTTCCTGGACAGGGAGGGCAGATACGCAGTATTTT.

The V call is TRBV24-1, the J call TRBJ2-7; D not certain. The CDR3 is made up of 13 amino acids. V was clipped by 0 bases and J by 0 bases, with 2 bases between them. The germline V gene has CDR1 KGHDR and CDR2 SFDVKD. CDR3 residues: CATSDLRSYEQYF. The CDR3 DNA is TGTGCCACCAGTGATTTGCGCTCCTACGAGCAGTACTTC.

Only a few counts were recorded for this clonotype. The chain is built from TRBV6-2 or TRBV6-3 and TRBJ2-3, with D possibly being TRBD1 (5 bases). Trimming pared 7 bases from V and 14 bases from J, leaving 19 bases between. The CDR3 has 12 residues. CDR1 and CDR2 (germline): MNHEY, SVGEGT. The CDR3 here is CASNAQSRQWYF. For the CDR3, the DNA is TGTGCCAGCAACGCACAATCTCGACAGTGGTATTTT.

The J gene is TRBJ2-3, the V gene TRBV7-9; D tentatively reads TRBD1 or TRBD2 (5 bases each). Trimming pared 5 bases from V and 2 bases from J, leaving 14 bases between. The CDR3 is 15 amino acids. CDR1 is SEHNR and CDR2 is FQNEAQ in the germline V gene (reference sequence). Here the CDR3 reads CASSLSGGPTDTQYF. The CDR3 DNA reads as TGTGCCAGCAGCCTATCTGGGGGTCCCACAGATACGCAGTATTTT.

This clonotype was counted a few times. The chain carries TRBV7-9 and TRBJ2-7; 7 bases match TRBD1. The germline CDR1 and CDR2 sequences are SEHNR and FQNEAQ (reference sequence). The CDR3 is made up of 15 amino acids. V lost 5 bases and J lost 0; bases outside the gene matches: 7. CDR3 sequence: CASSQRGQPSYEQYF. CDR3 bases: TGTGCCAGCAGCCAACGGGGACAGCCCTCCTACGAGCAGTACTTC.

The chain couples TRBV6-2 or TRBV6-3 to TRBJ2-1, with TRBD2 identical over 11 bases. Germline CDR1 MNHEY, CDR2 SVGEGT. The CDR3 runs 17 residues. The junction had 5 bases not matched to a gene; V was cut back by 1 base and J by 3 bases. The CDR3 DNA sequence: TGTGCCAGCAGTTACTGGGAGACTAGCGGGATCTACAATGAGCAGTTCTTC. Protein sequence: CASSYWETSGIYNEQFF.

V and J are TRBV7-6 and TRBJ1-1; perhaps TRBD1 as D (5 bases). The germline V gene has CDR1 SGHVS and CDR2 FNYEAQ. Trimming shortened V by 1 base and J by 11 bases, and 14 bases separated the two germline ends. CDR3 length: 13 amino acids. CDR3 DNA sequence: TGTGCCAGCAGCTTAGGAGGGGCCCGGGGCGCTTTCTTT. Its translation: CASSLGGARGAFF.

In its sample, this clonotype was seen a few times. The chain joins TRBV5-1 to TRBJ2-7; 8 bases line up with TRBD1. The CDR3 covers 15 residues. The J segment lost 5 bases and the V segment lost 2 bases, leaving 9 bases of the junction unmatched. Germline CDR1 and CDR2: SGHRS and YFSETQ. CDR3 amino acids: CASSFQGASSNEQYF. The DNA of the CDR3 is TGCGCCAGCAGCTTTCAGGGGGCCTCGTCCAACGAGCAGTACTTC.